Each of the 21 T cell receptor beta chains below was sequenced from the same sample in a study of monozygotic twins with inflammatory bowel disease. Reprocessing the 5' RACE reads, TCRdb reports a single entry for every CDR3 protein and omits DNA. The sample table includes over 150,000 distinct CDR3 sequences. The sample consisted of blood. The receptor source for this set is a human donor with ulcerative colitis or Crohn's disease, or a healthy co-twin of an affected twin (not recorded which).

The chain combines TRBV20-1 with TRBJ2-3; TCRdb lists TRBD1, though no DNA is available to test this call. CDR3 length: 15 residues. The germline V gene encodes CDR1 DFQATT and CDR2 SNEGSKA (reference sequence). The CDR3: CSAQGQGATTDTQYF.

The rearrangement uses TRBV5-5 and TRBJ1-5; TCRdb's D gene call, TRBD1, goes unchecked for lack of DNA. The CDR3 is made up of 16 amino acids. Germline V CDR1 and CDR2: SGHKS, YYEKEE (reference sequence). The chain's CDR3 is CASSPGELYSNQPQHF. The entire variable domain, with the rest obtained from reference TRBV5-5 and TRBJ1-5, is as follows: DAGVTQSPTHLIKTRGQQVTLRCSPISGHKSVSWYQQVLGQGPQFIFQYYEKEERGRGNFPDRFSARQFPNYSSELNVNALLLGDSALYLCASSPGELYSNQPQHFGDGTRLSIL.

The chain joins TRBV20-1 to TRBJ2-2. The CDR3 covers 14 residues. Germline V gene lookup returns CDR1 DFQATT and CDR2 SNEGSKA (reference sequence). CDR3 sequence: CSARETANTGELFF.

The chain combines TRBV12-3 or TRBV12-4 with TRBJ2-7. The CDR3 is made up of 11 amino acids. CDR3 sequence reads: CTSSFGDEQYF.

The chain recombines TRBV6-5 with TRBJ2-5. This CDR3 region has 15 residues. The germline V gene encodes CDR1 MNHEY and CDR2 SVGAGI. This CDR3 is CASSYSSSAVETQYF.

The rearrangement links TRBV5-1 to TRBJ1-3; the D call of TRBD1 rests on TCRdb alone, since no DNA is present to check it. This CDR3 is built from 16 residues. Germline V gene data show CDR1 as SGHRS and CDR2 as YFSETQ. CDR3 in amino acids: CASSSTPGEAGNTIYF.

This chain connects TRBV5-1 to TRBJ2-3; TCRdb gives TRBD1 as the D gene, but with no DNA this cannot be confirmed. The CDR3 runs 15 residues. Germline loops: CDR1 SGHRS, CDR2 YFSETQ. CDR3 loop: CASSEQVSSTDTQYF. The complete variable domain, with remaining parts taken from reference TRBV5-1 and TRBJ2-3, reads KAGVTQTPRYLIKTRGQQVTLSCSPISGHRSVSWYQQTPGQGLQFLFEYFSETQRNKGNFPGRFSGRQFSNSRSEMNVSTLELGDSALYLCASSEQVSSTDTQYFGPGTRLTVL.

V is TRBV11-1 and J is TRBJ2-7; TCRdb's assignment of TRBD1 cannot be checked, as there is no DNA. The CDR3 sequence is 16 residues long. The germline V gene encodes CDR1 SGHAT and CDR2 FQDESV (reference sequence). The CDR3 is CASSRLPGQGTNEQYF.

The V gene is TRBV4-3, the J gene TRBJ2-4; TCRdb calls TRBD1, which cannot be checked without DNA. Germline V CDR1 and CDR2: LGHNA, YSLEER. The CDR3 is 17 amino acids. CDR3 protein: CASSPGLGQGDKNIQYF.

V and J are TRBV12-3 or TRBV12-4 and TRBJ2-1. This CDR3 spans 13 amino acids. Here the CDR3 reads CASRLLVNNEQLF.

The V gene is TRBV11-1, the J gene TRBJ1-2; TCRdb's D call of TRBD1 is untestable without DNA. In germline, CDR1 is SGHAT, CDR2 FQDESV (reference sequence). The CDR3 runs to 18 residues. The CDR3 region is CASSLLRTGGLANYGYTF.

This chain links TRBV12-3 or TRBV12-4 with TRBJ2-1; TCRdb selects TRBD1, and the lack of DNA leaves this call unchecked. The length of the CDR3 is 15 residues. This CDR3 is CASSFEGGPRNEQFF.

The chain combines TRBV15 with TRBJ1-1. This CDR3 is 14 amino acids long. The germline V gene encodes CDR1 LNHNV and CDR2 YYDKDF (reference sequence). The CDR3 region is CATSRAHKNTEAFF.

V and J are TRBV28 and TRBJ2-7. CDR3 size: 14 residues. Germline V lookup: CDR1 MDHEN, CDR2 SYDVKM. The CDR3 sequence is CASSFPGRTYEQYF.

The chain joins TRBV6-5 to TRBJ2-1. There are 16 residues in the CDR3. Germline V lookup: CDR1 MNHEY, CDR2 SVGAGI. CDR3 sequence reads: CASSYSRQGALNEQFF.

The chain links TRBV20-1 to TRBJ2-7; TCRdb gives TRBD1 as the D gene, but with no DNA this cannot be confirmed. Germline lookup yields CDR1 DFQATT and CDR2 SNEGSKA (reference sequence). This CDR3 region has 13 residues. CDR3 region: CSASGTDDYEQYF.

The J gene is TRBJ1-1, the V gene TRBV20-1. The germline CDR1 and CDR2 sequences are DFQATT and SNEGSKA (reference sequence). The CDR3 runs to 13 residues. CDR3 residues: CSASTDLNTEAFF.

This CDR3 reads CASSFLAGGDQETQYF. This chain joins TRBV7-9 and TRBJ2-5; there is no DNA to check the TCRdb D call of TRBD2. From germline, CDR1 is SEHNR and CDR2 FQNEAQ (reference sequence). The CDR3 extends over 16 amino acids.

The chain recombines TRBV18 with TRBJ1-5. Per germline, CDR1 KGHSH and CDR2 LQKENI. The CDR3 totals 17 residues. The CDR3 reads CASSPPALTRSNQPQHF.

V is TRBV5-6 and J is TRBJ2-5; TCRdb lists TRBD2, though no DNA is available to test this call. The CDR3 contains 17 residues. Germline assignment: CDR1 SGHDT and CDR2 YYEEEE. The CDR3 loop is CASSWKGLAGAQETQYF. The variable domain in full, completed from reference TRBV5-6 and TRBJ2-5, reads DAGVTQSPTHLIKTRGQQVTLRCSPKSGHDTVSWYQQALGQGPQFIFQYYEEEERQRGNFPDRFSGHQFPNYSSELNVNALLLGDSALYLCASSWKGLAGAQETQYFGPGTRLLVL.

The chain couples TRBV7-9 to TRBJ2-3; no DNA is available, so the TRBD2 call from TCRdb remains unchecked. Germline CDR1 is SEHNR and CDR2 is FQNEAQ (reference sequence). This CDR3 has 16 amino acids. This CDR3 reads CASSLGLAGSTDTQYF.